A single sample is the source of the 28 T cell receptor beta chains below, sequenced in a study of blood T cells in healthy people across ages. A second roughly 6 to 12 cycle PCR used barcoded and J-beta primers. TCRdb redid the calling of the 5' RACE reads with MiXCR, one entry per CDR3 protein. The sample includes about 1.5 million distinct CDR3 sequences, about 45% seen only once; the top ten take around 4%. The sample comprised blood. The origin of the receptors is a woman in her late teens or twenties in good health.

This clonotype was picked up a small number of times. The chain couples TRBV4-3 to TRBJ2-1, with TRBD2 matching over 7 bases. CDR1 is LGHNA and CDR2 is YSLEER in the germline V gene. The ends lost 2 bases at V and 8 bases at J; junction bases unmatched: 6. The CDR3 extends over 14 amino acids. The DNA for the CDR3 is TGCGCCAGCAGCCAATATTTTAGCGGGCATGAGCAGTTCTTC. Translating it yields CASSQYFSGHEQFF.

Of note for this clonotype: The junction and the germline gene differ at one end; a read error may be behind it. This chain links TRBV7-2 with TRBJ2-2; D is ambiguous. The CDR3 length is 15 residues. Germline values: CDR1 SGHTA, CDR2 FQGNSA. This CDR3 reads CASSFWTTNTGELFF. CDR3 in DNA: TGTGCCAGTAGCTTTTGGACCACGAACACCGGGGAGCTGTTTTTT.

The chain joins TRBV12-3 or TRBV12-4 to TRBJ1-2; no definite D call. The CDR3 is made up of 15 amino acids. Trimming removed 6 bases at V and 2 bases at J, with 16 bases between. CDR3 sequence (DNA): TGTGCCAGCAGGCGTCGGGATGGCCCCAACTATGGCTACACCTTC. Translation gives CASRRRDGPNYGYTF.

Only a few counts were recorded for this clonotype. This chain joins TRBV4-1 and TRBJ2-1; D might be TRBD2 (6 bases). Trimming left V 1 base short and J 6 bases short, with 10 bases between. Per the germline V gene, CDR1 is MGHRA and CDR2 is YSYEKL. The CDR3 has 14 amino acids. CDR3 protein: CASSQARLVNEQFF. CDR3 sequence (DNA): TGCGCCAGCAGCCAAGCCAGACTAGTCAATGAGCAGTTCTTC.

This clonotype appeared a few times. The gene calls are TRBV6-2 or TRBV6-3 and TRBJ2-5; TRBD1 is a possible D gene (6 bases). With 2 bases removed from V and 2 bases from J, the gap between germline ends came to 9 bases. The germline V gene has CDR1 MNHEY and CDR2 SVGEGT. CDR3 length: 14 residues. The CDR3 bases are TGTGCCAGCAGTTACGGGACACCTCAAGAGACCCAGTACTTC. Its protein is CASSYGTPQETQYF.

The genes are TRBV28 and TRBJ1-2, with TRBD1 matching 8 bases. The CDR3 spans 13 residues. Trimming at V came to 7 bases and at J to 6 bases, leaving 7 bases not matched to a gene. CDR1 MDHEN and CDR2 SYDVKM come from the germline V gene. CDR3 amino acids: CASILGQGNGYTF. The CDR3 DNA follows: TGTGCCAGCATCCTAGGACAGGGTAATGGCTACACCTTC.

This clonotype was picked up a small number of times. V is TRBV29-1 and J is TRBJ2-3, with D perhaps TRBD2 (6 bases). Trimming took off 4 bases at V and 3 bases at J, with 11 bases between the two ends. The CDR3 contains 13 residues. Germline CDR1 SQVTM, CDR2 ANQGSEA. This CDR3 reads CSVGVSGTDTQYF. The CDR3, as DNA: TGCAGCGTTGGAGTCAGCGGGACAGATACGCAGTATTTT.

This clonotype was seen a few times. The genes are TRBV7-9 and TRBJ2-1, with D unclear. The CDR3 sequence is 12 residues long. Germline V gives CDR1 SEHNR, CDR2 FQNEAQ (reference sequence). V was shortened by 5 bases and J by 9 bases, with 11 bases between the two germline ends. CDR3 amino acids: CASSPLAVEQFF. In nucleotides, the CDR3 is TGTGCCAGCAGCCCCCTCGCCGTTGAGCAGTTCTTC.

The chain couples TRBV10-3 to TRBJ1-1; TRBD1 aligns across 9 bases. Germline CDR1 and CDR2: ENHRY and SYGVKD. The CDR3 covers 14 residues. Trimming cost V 5 bases and J 1 base; bases outside gene matches: 2. CDR3 amino acids: CAISPQGANTEAFF. The CDR3 region has the DNA TGTGCCATCAGTCCACAGGGGGCGAACACTGAAGCTTTCTTT.

V gene TRBV20-1 combines with J gene TRBJ2-3; the match to TRBD2 covers 13 bases. The CDR3 length is 17 residues. V trimming: 5 bases; J trimming: 0 bases; junction bases outside the gene matches: 8. From germline, CDR1 is DFQATT and CDR2 SNEGSKA (reference sequence). The chain's CDR3 is CSAQTSGGVPSTDTQYF. Written as DNA, the CDR3 is TGCAGTGCTCAAACTAGCGGGGGGGTTCCTAGCACAGATACGCAGTATTTT.

A few counts support this clonotype. The chain couples TRBV12-3 or TRBV12-4 to TRBJ1-2; D not certain. The CDR3 covers 14 residues. V was cut by 1 base and J by 1 base, with 7 bases left in between. CDR3 DNA sequence: TGTGCCAGCAGTTTAGGCAGCCTTAACTATGGCTACACCTTC. The encoded protein is CASSLGSLNYGYTF.

V and J are TRBV12-3 or TRBV12-4 and TRBJ2-5, with 8 bases fitting TRBD2. The CDR3 sequence is 14 residues long. With 3 bases clipped from V and 4 bases from J, the junction kept 4 bases outside the gene matches. For the CDR3, the DNA is TGTGCCAGCAGTTTTAGGACTAGCCTAGAGACCCAGTACTTC. It encodes CASSFRTSLETQYF.

The table lists this clonotype with a count of one. The chain couples TRBV15 to TRBJ2-1; 15 positions match TRBD2. Trimming took 0 bases from V and 1 from J; bases not matched to a gene: 4. Germline V gene lookup returns CDR1 LNHNV and CDR2 YYDKDF (reference sequence). The CDR3 loop spans 19 amino acids. The CDR3 here is CATSREAGLAGGSYNEQFF. CDR3 nucleotide sequence: TGTGCCACCAGCAGAGAGGCGGGACTAGCGGGAGGATCCTACAATGAGCAGTTCTTC.

This sequence joins TRBV6-5 and TRBJ2-1, with 7 nucleotides matching TRBD1. The CDR3 spans 16 residues. The V gene end was trimmed by 5 bases and the J gene end by 0 bases; junction bases not matched to a gene: 7. CDR1 is MNHEY, CDR2 SVGAGI, per germline. The CDR3 sequence is CASSPTGASSYNEQFF. The CDR3 bases are TGTGCCAGCAGTCCAACAGGGGCGAGCTCCTACAATGAGCAGTTCTTC.

The rearrangement joins TRBV25-1 to TRBJ2-5, with 10 positions matching TRBD2. The end of the DNA aligns better with TRBJ2-7, so the J call may be wrong. This CDR3 spans 15 amino acids. Germline loops: CDR1 MGHDK, CDR2 SYGVNS. The CDR3 here is CASSESASGSAEQYF. As DNA, the CDR3 is TGTGCCAGCAGTGAATCGGCTAGCGGGAGTGCCGAGCAGTACTTC.

This clonotype appeared a few times. The CDR3 region is CASSNPGQLTDTQYF. The CDR3 DNA sequence: TGTGCCAGCAGTAACCCGGGACAGCTCACAGATACGCAGTATTTT. The chain joins TRBV28 to TRBJ2-3; 7 bases line up with TRBD1. V shed 5 bases and J 2 bases; nucleotides not matched to a gene: 7. Germline V gene data show CDR1 as MDHEN and CDR2 as SYDVKM. The CDR3 runs 15 residues.

This clonotype has just a few counts. The chain employs TRBV11-2 and TRBJ2-7, with a weak D call TRBD1 (5 bases). V was cut by 2 bases and J by 3 bases, with 20 bases left in between. The CDR3 has 17 amino acids. CDR1 and CDR2 from the germline V gene are SGHAT and FQNNGV. CDR3 nucleotide sequence: TGTGCCAGCAGCTTACTTAAGTATGACAGAGGATTCTACGAGCAGTACTTC. This gives the protein CASSLLKYDRGFYEQYF.

The rearrangement uses TRBV7-3 and TRBJ2-1; D possibly uses TRBD1 or TRBD2 (7 bases each). Trimming removed 2 bases from V and 3 bases from J, with 11 bases in between. The CDR3 loop spans 15 amino acids. CDR1 SGHTA and CDR2 FQGTGA come from the germline V gene. The CDR3 loop is CASSLAGGVYNEQFF. The CDR3 DNA reads TGTGCCAGCAGCTTAGCAGGGGGGGTCTACAATGAGCAGTTCTTC.

The CDR3, as DNA: TGTGCCAGCAGCCGGCCGGGACAGGGAGCGGATACGCAGTATTTT. Translated: CASSRPGQGADTQYF. The chain is built from TRBV28 and TRBJ2-3, with 9 bases matching TRBD1. Germline V gene data show CDR1 as MDHEN and CDR2 as SYDVKM. Unmatched junction bases numbered 10, after V lost 6 bases and J lost 6 bases. The CDR3 is 15 residues long.

V and J are TRBV12-3 or TRBV12-4 and TRBJ2-1; 9 nucleotides match TRBD2. The CDR3 is 15 residues long. Trimming cost V 4 bases and J 6 bases; bases outside gene matches: 7. The CDR3 nucleotides read TGTGCCAGCAGTTCCCGGGCTAGCGGGGCCAATGAGCAGTTCTTC. Translated, it gives CASSSRASGANEQFF.

The genes are TRBV20-1 and TRBJ2-1; 9 nucleotides agree with TRBD2. Trimming at V came to 4 bases and at J to 7 bases, leaving 8 bases not matched to a gene. The CDR3 is 14 residues long. Germline V lookup: CDR1 DFQATT, CDR2 SNEGSKA (reference sequence). For the CDR3, the DNA is TGCAGTGCTATTAGCGGGAGTGTGCGGAATGAGCAGTTCTTC. Its protein product is CSAISGSVRNEQFF.

On this clonotype itself: At one end, the junction sequence differs from germline, possibly due to a read error. This rearrangement joins TRBV6-2 or TRBV6-3 to TRBJ2-1; no definite D call. Germline CDR1 reads MNHEY; CDR2 reads SVGEGT. There are 15 residues in the CDR3. The CDR3 region is CASSLKPHAYNGQFF. CDR3 nucleotides: TGTGCCAGCAGTTTAAAACCCCATGCCTACAATGGGCAGTTCTTC.

This chain links TRBV12-3 or TRBV12-4 with TRBJ2-7, with TRBD2 matching 7 bases. The CDR3 spans 12 residues. CDR3 nucleotides: TGTGCATGCCGGGCGGGAGTGTACGAGCAGTACTTC. Its protein is CACRAGVYEQYF.

This clonotype was found a few times. The V and J genes are TRBV15 and TRBJ2-7; the match to TRBD1 covers 9 bases. Losses at the gene ends were 4 bases for V and 3 bases for J; bases not matched to a gene: 7. CDR1 and CDR2 from the germline V gene are LNHNV and YYDKDF (reference sequence). The CDR3 covers 15 residues. In DNA form, the CDR3 reads TGTGCCACCAGCAAATCCGGGACAGGGTTCTACGAGCAGTACTTC. As protein: CATSKSGTGFYEQYF.

The chain recombines TRBV4-3 with TRBJ1-6; no definite D call. CDR1 LGHNA and CDR2 YSLEER come from the germline V gene. Trimming took off 0 bases at V and 7 bases at J, with 7 bases between the two ends. This CDR3 has 14 residues. CDR3 in amino acids: CASSQDISNSPLHF. CDR3 nucleotide sequence: TGCGCCAGCAGCCAAGACATCTCGAATTCACCCCTCCACTTT.

This clonotype was seen more than once but under ten times. The genes are TRBV20-1 and TRBJ1-4; D gene ambiguous. The ends were cut back, 5 bases at V and 0 bases at J, with 10 bases in the middle. CDR3 length: 14 residues. The germline gives CDR1 DFQATT, CDR2 SNEGSKA (reference sequence). DNA of the CDR3: TGCAGTGCTCCCTTAGGTGCAACTAATGAAAAACTGTTTTTT. Its translation is CSAPLGATNEKLFF.

The chain recombines TRBV5-1 with TRBJ1-3; weak D call: TRBD1 (5 bases). With 4 bases removed from V and 0 bases from J, the gap between germline ends came to 11 bases. Germline V gene lookup returns CDR1 SGHRS and CDR2 YFSETQ. The CDR3 runs 15 residues. This CDR3 is CASSLRGNSGNTIYF. In DNA, the CDR3 is TGCGCCAGCAGCCTGAGGGGCAACTCTGGAAACACCATATATTTT. Filled out from reference TRBV5-1 and TRBJ1-3, the complete variable domain reads KAGVTQTPRYLIKTRGQQVTLSCSPISGHRSVSWYQQTPGQGLQFLFEYFSETQRNKGNFPGRFSGRQFSNSRSEMNVSTLELGDSALYLCASSLRGNSGNTIYFGEGSWLTVV.

This clonotype was counted only a few times. The rearrangement joins TRBV15 to TRBJ1-4; perhaps TRBD1 as D (5 bases). The CDR3 totals 16 residues. The V gene's germline CDR1 is LNHNV and CDR2 YYDKDF (reference sequence). Trimming stripped 0 bases from V and 8 bases from J, with 16 bases between. CDR3 protein: CATSRDRGRGREKLFF. In nucleotides, the CDR3 is TGTGCCACCAGCAGAGATCGGGGACGGGGGAGGGAAAAACTGTTTTTT.